The 19 T cell receptor beta chains reported below all come from one sample, sequenced in a study of cytotoxic CD8 clonotypes in ibrutinib-treated CLL. Method: immunoSEQ multiplex PCR; TCRdb's copy keeps in-frame clones and lacks some. The repertoire has more than 300,000 clones, roughly 79% of them found once; the top ten carry 6.5% to 8.5%. Sequencing used PBMCs, obtained before ibrutinib treatment. These receptors were obtained from a human donor with chronic lymphocytic leukemia.

The chain has TRBV30 and TRBJ2-1, with TRBD2 identical over 10 bases. The CDR3 covers 14 residues. The germline V gene encodes CDR1 GTSNPN and CDR2 SVGIG (reference sequence). With V trimmed by 5 bases and J by 2 bases, 3 bases remained unmatched. DNA for the CDR3: TGTGCCTGGCAAGCGGGAGGGCCCTACAATGAGCAGTTCTTC. Translation: CAWQAGGPYNEQFF.

V usage is TRBV5-4 and J usage is TRBJ1-1, with D maybe TRBD1 (5 bases). This CDR3 has 15 amino acids. Germline CDR1 SGHNT, CDR2 YYREEE (reference sequence). V was pared by 4 bases and J by 4 bases, with 17 bases between. CDR3 in amino acids: CASSARQWSGTEAFF. The CDR3 DNA follows: TGTGCCAGCAGCGCCAGACAGTGGTCGGGCACTGAAGCTTTCTTT.

The chain recombines TRBV15 with TRBJ2-3; D is unclear. Germline CDR1 is LNHNV and CDR2 is YYDKDF (reference sequence). This CDR3 has 17 amino acids. Trimming took 0 bases from V and 2 from J, leaving 15 bases between them. Here the CDR3 reads CATSRDFLSTNTDTQYF. The DNA of the CDR3 is TGTGCCACCAGCAGAGATTTTTTGTCCACGAACACAGATACGCAGTATTTT.

This chain joins TRBV6-4 and TRBJ1-2; D ambiguous. The V gene lost 0 bases and the J gene lost 2 bases, with 1 base spanning the gap. From germline, CDR1 is MRHNA and CDR2 SNTAGT. CDR3 size: 12 residues. The CDR3 reads CASSDSNYGYTF. In nucleotides, the CDR3 is TGTGCCAGCAGTGACTCCAACTATGGCTACACCTTC.

This rearrangement joins TRBV27 to TRBJ2-7, with a possible D match to TRBD2 (6 bases). Germline V gene data show CDR1 as MNHEY and CDR2 as SMNVEV (reference sequence). Trimming left V 3 bases short and J 1 base short, with 13 bases between. The CDR3 runs 15 residues. CDR3 sequence: CASSFSGVGSYEQYF. The CDR3 region has the DNA TGTGCCAGCAGTTTCTCGGGGGTGGGGTCCTACGAGCAGTACTTC.

The J gene is TRBJ2-3, the V gene TRBV9, with D perhaps TRBD2 (6 bases). Germline assignment: CDR1 SGDLS and CDR2 YYNGEE. The V gene lost 5 bases and the J gene lost 5 bases, with 21 bases spanning the gap. The CDR3 sequence is 16 residues long. CDR3 sequence (DNA): TGTGCCAGCAGTCGGGAACCGACTAGAGGTGGAGATACGCAGTATTTT. This gives the protein CASSREPTRGGDTQYF.

The genes are TRBV4-2 and TRBJ2-7; 9 bases line up with TRBD2. In germline, CDR1 is LGHNA, CDR2 YNFKEQ. This CDR3 has 15 amino acids. V gave up 3 bases and J gave up 6 bases; unmatched junction bases: 9. CDR3 nucleotide sequence: TGTGCCAGCAGCCAGAACCCAAGCGGGAGGAGCGAGCAGTACTTC. Its translation is CASSQNPSGRSEQYF.

The chain recombines TRBV2 with TRBJ1-2; D not certain. V lost 3 bases and J 5 bases, leaving 13 bases between the germline ends. The CDR3 consists of 14 residues. Germline V gene data show CDR1 as SNHLY and CDR2 as FYNNEI. This CDR3 reads CASSERPAGYGYTF. The CDR3 region has the DNA TGTGCCAGCAGTGAGAGACCCGCCGGGTATGGCTACACCTTC.

The chain carries TRBV27 and TRBJ2-7; 10 nucleotides align to TRBD2. Germline V gene lookup returns CDR1 MNHEY and CDR2 SMNVEV (reference sequence). Losses at the gene ends were 6 bases for V and 7 bases for J; bases not matched to a gene: 3. This CDR3 has 12 amino acids. CDR3 DNA: TGTGCCAGCAGCCTAGCGGGAGAGGAGCAGTACTTC. Its protein is CASSLAGEEQYF.

V is TRBV10-1 and J is TRBJ2-7; D gene uncertain. Trimming shortened V by 2 bases and J by 1 base, and 3 bases separated the two germline ends. Germline assignment: CDR1 WNHNN and CDR2 SYGVQD (reference sequence). CDR3 size: 12 residues. In DNA form, the CDR3 reads TGCGCCAGCAGTGAGATATCCTACGAGCAGTACTTC. Its protein is CASSEISYEQYF.

This clone was detected only once. The chain joins TRBV19 to TRBJ2-1; D gene unclear. The germline gives CDR1 LNHDA, CDR2 SQIVND (reference sequence). The CDR3 runs 12 residues. The V gene lost 3 bases and the J gene lost 7 bases, with 7 bases spanning the gap. CDR3 amino acids: CASSMLENEQFF. CDR3 DNA: TGTGCCAGTAGTATGTTAGAGAATGAGCAGTTCTTC.

This clone turned up a few times. The V gene is TRBV7-8, the J gene TRBJ2-7, with 7 bases aligning to TRBD2. V lost 5 bases to trimming and J lost 4 bases; unmatched junction nucleotides: 5. The CDR3 sequence is 13 residues long. Germline V gene lookup returns CDR1 SGHVS and CDR2 FQNEAQ. CDR3 region: CASSKGLPYEQYF. The CDR3 DNA sequence: TGTGCCAGCAGCAAGGGACTACCATACGAGCAGTACTTC.

This rearrangement joins TRBV6-1 to TRBJ1-5, with D possibly TRBD1 on 6 matching bases. V was trimmed by 2 bases and J by 0 bases, leaving 11 bases between them. The CDR3 length is 16 residues. Germline V gene sequence: CDR1 MNHNS, CDR2 SASEGT. CDR3 protein: CASSEMGHLSNQPQHF. DNA for the CDR3: TGTGCCAGCAGTGAAATGGGACACCTTAGCAATCAGCCCCAGCATTTT.

J is TRBJ1-1 and V is TRBV2, with 10 bases matching TRBD1. The germline V gene has CDR1 SNHLY and CDR2 FYNNEI. V was pared by 3 bases and J by 7 bases, with 8 bases of the junction left unmatched. The length of the CDR3 is 15 residues. The DNA for the CDR3 is TGTGCCAGCAGTGATATTTCCGGGACAGGGGATGAAGCTTTCTTT. It codes for CASSDISGTGDEAFF.

The chain uses TRBV25-1 and TRBJ2-1; D unclear. Germline CDR1 MGHDK, CDR2 SYGVNS. CDR3 length: 13 amino acids. V gave up 2 bases and J gave up 5 bases, with 7 bases separating them. The CDR3 bases are TGTGCCAGCAGTGAAGTGTCAGACAATGAGCAGTTCTTC. Its protein is CASSEVSDNEQFF.

This rearrangement joins TRBV5-6 to TRBJ2-2, with TRBD1 as a possible D gene (5 bases). The CDR3 has 15 amino acids. V lost 0 bases and J lost 5, with 11 bases in between. From germline, CDR1 is SGHDT and CDR2 YYEEEE. The CDR3 spells CASSLVFRQTGELFF. CDR3 coding DNA: TGTGCCAGCAGCTTGGTGTTTCGACAGACCGGGGAGCTGTTTTTT.

V gene TRBV9 combines with J gene TRBJ2-2; no clear D gene. Trimming removed 0 bases at V and 4 bases at J, with 10 bases between. CDR1 SGDLS and CDR2 YYNGEE come from the germline V gene. CDR3 length: 15 residues. The CDR3, as DNA: TGTGCCAGCAGCGTAGATATATCGGTCACCGGGGAGCTGTTTTTT. Translated: CASSVDISVTGELFF.

This chain joins TRBV19 and TRBJ2-5, with 8 bases aligning to TRBD1. The CDR3 runs 14 residues. V shed 5 bases and J 4 bases; nucleotides not matched to a gene: 6. Per the germline V gene, CDR1 is LNHDA and CDR2 is SQIVND (reference sequence). CDR3 sequence reads: CASSQRTGTETQYF. In DNA form, the CDR3 reads TGTGCCAGTAGTCAACGGACAGGGACAGAGACCCAGTACTTC.

This chain uses TRBV7-2 with TRBJ2-2; D perhaps matches TRBD2 (6 bases). The V gene's germline CDR1 is SGHTA and CDR2 FQGNSA. Trimming left V 3 bases short and J 7 bases short, with 18 bases between. CDR3 size: 16 residues. As DNA, the CDR3 is TGTGCCAGCAGCTTGAGACACCGGGGGTTTATCGGGGAGCTGTTTTTT. Translated: CASSLRHRGFIGELFF.